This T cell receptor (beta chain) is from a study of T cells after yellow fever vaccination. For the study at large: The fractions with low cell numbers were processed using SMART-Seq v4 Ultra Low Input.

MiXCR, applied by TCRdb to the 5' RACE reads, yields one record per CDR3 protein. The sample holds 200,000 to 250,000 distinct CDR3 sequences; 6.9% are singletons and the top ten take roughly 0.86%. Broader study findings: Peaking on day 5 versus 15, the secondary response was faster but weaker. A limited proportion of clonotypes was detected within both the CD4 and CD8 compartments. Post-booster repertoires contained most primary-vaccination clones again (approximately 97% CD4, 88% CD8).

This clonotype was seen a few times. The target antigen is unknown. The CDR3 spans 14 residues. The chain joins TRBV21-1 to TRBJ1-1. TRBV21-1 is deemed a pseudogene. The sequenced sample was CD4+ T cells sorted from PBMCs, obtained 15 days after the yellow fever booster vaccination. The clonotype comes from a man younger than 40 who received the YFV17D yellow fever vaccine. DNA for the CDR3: TGTGCCAGCACCTCCCGAGGCGGCAGAACTGAAGCTTTCTTT. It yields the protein CASTSRGGRTEAFF.